Listed here is a single TCR beta chain. Its antigen specificity is not known. Base-call qualities are not available, and no considerably larger clone is one nucleotide away. The data stem from a study of OX40 agonist ivuxolimab in advanced cancers. About the study as a whole: The costimulatory receptor OX40 (CD134) was targeted by ivuxolimab, a fully human IgG2 agonistic monoclonal antibody. Intravenous ivuxolimab was administered to patients every 2 weeks at six dose levels: 0.01, 0.1, 0.3, 1.5, 3 and 10 mg/kg. Among the roughly 50 dose-escalation patients, 19 had hepatocellular carcinoma, 15 melanoma, 9 renal cell carcinoma and 9 head and neck cancer. In the dose-escalation cohort, about four fifths of patients were male, and the mean age was around 60 years with a range of about 20 to 90. Patients were allowed to have had prior anti-PD-1, anti-PD-L1 or anti-CTLA-4 therapy, and more than 35% of the dose-escalation patients had been treated with checkpoint inhibitors. Partial responses occurred in three dose-escalation patients: two with cutaneous melanoma and one with hepatocellular carcinoma. The point of sequencing TCRbeta in the periphery was to test whether ivuxolimab changed TCR sequence diversity and drove clonal T-cell expansion. The paper reports the monotherapy dose-escalation portion (N ≈ 50 patients) of the phase I ivuxolimab trial. Broader findings and caveats from the paper: After ivuxolimab, more expanded clones were found on average in CD8+ T cells than in CD4+ T cells. Antigen specificity was not determined for the clonally expanded peripheral T cells. Clonal expansion of both CD4+ and CD8+ blood T cells was observed from baseline to week 6 at doses 0.1 to 3.0 mg/kg. Low levels of normalized T-cell clonal expansion were also seen in some patients who did not respond. In partial responders in the 0.1-3.0 mg/kg groups, normalized peripheral clonal expansion was found to be among the lowest, especially among CD8+ T cells.

Genomic DNA was isolated from the sorted cells so that the TCRbeta CDR3 region could be sequenced. The immunoSEQ Assay was used for sequencing of TCRbeta CDR3 regions. TCRdb carries this immuneACCESS record with in-frame sequences only. Its versions omit some clonotypes, under half of them owing to an unresolved V gene in the studies checked, with the rest unexplained. Within this sample are some 90,000 clones, with 75% to 95% of them counted one time only. Of the sample, around 1.6% is held by the ten largest clones. The CDR3 numbers 14 residues from cysteine through phenylalanine. Only the CDR3 portion is preserved as DNA: 42 bases, with reading frame beginning at the first base. Patients with autoimmune disease history or receiving systemic immunosuppression were excluded from the trial. Peripheral blood for TCR sequencing was collected from all dose cohorts at baseline, on cycle 4 day 1, and on cycle 7 day 1. The samples were taken from a phase I, first-in-human, multicenter, open-label dose-escalation trial of ivuxolimab. Adults with locally advanced or metastatic melanoma, renal cell carcinoma, hepatocellular carcinoma or head and neck squamous cell carcinoma were enrolled in the trial. Before TCR sequencing, CD4+ T cells and CD8+ T cells from peripheral blood were sorted into separate populations.

The TCR was taken from an adult with an advanced solid tumor such as melanoma, head and neck, liver or kidney cancer. This material consisted of CD4+ or CD8+ T cells sorted from blood, taken in a trial of the OX40 agonist ivuxolimab. The receptor chain draws on TRBV1 and TRBJ2-7. TRBV1 is designated a pseudogene. The sequenced DNA is TGCACCAGCCCTGGGTTTGATGAAACCTACGAGCAGTACTTC. It codes for CTSPGFDETYEQYF.